The entry that follows covers one TCR beta chain sequence. This sample was taken from a study of T-cell reconstitution after alpha-beta-depleted transplantation in children. The ends were cut back, 0 bases at V and 0 bases at J, with 16 bases in the middle. This CDR3 is 19 amino acids long. Germline loops: CDR1 SGHRS, CDR2 YFSETQ. The TCRbeta library was prepared with unique molecular identifiers. TCRdb reprocessed the PCR reads with MiXCR, giving one entry per CDR3 protein. The table has about 200,000 distinct CDR3 sequences, about 15% seen once. The sample here was PBMCs from the stem cell graft donor, taken from the stem cell graft. This TCR came from a human donor who donated a stem cell graft to a child with acute lymphoblastic leukemia. The rearrangement joins TRBV5-1 to TRBJ2-6; D may correspond to TRBD1 or TRBD2 (5 bases each). The CDR3 region is CASSLGSGRDPSGANVLTF. CDR3 nucleotide sequence: TGCGCCAGCAGCTTGGGTTCGGGCAGGGACCCCTCTGGGGCCAACGTCCTGACTTTC.